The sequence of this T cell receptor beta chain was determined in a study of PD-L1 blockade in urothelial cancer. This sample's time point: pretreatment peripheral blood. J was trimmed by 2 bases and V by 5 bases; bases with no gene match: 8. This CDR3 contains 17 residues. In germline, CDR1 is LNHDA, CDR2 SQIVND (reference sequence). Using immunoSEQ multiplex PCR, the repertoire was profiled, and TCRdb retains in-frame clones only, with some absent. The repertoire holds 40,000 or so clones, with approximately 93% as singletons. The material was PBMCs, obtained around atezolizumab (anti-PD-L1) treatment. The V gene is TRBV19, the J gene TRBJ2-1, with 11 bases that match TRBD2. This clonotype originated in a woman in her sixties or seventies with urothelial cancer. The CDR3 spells CASSLAGGKGTYNEQFF. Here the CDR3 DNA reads TGTGCCAGTAGTTTAGCGGGAGGGAAAGGCACCTACAATGAGCAGTTCTTC.